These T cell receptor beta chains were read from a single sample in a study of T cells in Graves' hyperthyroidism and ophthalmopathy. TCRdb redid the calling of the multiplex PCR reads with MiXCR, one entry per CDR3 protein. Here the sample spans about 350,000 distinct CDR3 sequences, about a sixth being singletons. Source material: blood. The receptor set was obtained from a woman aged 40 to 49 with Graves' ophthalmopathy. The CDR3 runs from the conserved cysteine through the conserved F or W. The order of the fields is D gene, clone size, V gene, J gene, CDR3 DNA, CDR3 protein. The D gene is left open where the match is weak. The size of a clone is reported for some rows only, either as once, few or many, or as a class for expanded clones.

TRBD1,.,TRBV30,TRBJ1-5,TGTGCCTGGAGTGAACAGGACAGGCAGCCCCAGCATTTT,CAWSEQDRQPQHF
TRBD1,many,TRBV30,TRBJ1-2,TGTGCCCGGAGCAAAAGACAGGGGGCGATTGGCTACACCTTC,CARSKRQGAIGYTF
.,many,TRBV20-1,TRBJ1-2,TGCAGTGCTAGACCCCCCGCGGACAACTATGGCTACACCTTC,CSARPPADNYGYTF
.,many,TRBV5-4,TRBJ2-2,TGTGCCAGCACCAGCCTTAGGGGTGAGAACACCGGGGAGCTGTTTTTT,CASTSLRGENTGELFF
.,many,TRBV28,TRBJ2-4,TGTGCCAGCAGTCCTTCCTTGCAGTTTCATGGGGGCAAAAACATTCAGTACTTC,CASSPSLQFHGGKNIQYF
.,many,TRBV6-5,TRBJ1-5,TGTGCCAGCACCCCCCCTAGGACCCGCAATCAGCCCCAGCATTTT,CASTPPRTRNQPQHF
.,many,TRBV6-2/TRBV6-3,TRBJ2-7,TGTGCCAGCAGCACACCAACCCAACAGGAGTACTTC,CASSTPTQQEYF
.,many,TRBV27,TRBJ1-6,TGTGCCAGCAGTTTACGTCAGCCTGATATCCTCCACTTT,CASSLRQPDILHF
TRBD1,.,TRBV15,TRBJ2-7,TGTGCCACCAGCAGAGGTTCTTCGGGACAGGGATACGAGCAGTACTTC,CATSRGSSGQGYEQYF
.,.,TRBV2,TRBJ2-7,TGTGCCAGCCTCGGGGGCGGGGACCCCTACGAGCAGTACTTC,CASLGGGDPYEQYF
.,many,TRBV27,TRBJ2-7,TGTGCCAGCAGTCCCTGGGGCGGCAGTATATACGAGCAGTACTTC,CASSPWGGSIYEQYF
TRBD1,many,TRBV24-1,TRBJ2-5,TGTGCCACCAGTGATCTGGGACAGGGACAAGAGACCCAGTACTTC,CATSDLGQGQETQYF
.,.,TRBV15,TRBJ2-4,TGTGCCACCAGCATTTCAGCGGGAGCCAAAAACATTCAGTACTTC,CATSISAGAKNIQYF
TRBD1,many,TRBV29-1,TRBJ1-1,TGCAGCGCCCGACAGGGGAACACTGAAGCTTTCTTT,CSARQGNTEAFF
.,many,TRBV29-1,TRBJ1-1,TGCAGCGTTGAAGGGTTGGACACTGAAGCTTTCTTT,CSVEGLDTEAFF
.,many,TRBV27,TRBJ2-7,TGTGCCAGCAGTTTATCCCAAACTAGCTTCGTCTACGAGCAGTACTTC,CASSLSQTSFVYEQYF
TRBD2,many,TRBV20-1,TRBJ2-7,TGCAGTGCTAGAGCGAGGACTAGCTTCACAGGTGATTCCTACGAGCAGTACTTC,CSARARTSFTGDSYEQYF
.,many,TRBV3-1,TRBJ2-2,TGTGCCAGCAGCCCCCGGGACGCCGACACCGGGGAGCTGTTTTTT,CASSPRDADTGELFF
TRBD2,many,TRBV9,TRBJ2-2,TGTGCCACTTCGACTAGCGGAGTCACCGGGGAGCTGTTTTTT,CATSTSGVTGELFF
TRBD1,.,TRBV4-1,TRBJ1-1,TGCGCCAGCAGCCACGCACTGGACAGGGGGGGCACTGAAGCTTTCTTT,CASSHALDRGGTEAFF
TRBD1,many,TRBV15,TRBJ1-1,TGTGCCACCAGTCGGACAGGGGGGAACACTGAAGCTTTCTTT,CATSRTGGNTEAFF
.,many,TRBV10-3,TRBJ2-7,TGTGCCATCAGTGAGCTAACCTACGAGCAGTACTTC,CAISELTYEQYF
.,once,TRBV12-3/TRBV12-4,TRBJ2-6,TGTGCCAGCAAAAGAAGCTCTGGGGCCATCGTCCTGACTTTC,CASKRSSGAIVLTF
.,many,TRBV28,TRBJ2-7,TGTGCCAGCAAGTCGGTGGCGGCAACCTACGAGCAGTACTTC,CASKSVAATYEQYF